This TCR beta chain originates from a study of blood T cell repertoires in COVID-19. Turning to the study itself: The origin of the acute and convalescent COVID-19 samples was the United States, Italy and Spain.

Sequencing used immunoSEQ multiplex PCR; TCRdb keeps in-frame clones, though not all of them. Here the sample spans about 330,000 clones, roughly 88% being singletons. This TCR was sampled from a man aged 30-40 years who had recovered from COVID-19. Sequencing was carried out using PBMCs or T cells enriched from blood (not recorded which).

For the CDR3, the DNA is TGTGCCAGCAGTTTCGACGGGGGGCGCGGTGGCTACACCTTC. It translates to CASSFDGGRGGYTF. This chain joins TRBV27 and TRBJ1-2; D is perhaps TRBD1 (6 bases). Trimming stripped 3 bases from V and 7 bases from J, with 15 bases between. This CDR3 is 14 amino acids long. CDR1 MNHEY and CDR2 SMNVEV come from the germline V gene (reference sequence).